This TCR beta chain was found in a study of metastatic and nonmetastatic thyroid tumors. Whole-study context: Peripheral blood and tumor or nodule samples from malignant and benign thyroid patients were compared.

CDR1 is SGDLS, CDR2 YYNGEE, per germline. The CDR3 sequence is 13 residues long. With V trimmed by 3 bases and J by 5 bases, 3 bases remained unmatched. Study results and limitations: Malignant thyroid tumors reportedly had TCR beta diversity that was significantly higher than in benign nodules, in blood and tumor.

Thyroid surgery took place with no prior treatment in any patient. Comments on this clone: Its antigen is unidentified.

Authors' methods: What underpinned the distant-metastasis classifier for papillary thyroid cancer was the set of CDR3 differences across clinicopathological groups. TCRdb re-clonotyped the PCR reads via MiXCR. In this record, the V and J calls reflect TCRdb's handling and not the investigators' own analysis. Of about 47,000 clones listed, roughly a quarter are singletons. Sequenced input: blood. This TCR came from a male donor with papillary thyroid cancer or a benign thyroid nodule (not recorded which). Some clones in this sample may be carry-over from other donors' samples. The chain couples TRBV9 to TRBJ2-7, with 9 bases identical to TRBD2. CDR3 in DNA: TGTGCCAGCAGCGAGGGACTAGCCAACGAGCAGTACTTC. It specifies CASSEGLANEQYF.